These 5 T cell receptor beta chains were sequenced from one sample in a study of shared clonotypes between healthy human individuals. CD45RO-negative cells were positively selected for CCR7, leaving out terminally differentiated effector memory CD45RA+ cells. Profiling relied on immunoSEQ multiplex PCR, and the TCRdb table lists in-frame clones only, not all of them. The table records roughly 590,000 clones, around 95% of them present only once. The sample taken for sequencing was naive CD8+ T cells sorted from blood. The origin of the receptors is a woman in her 30s in good health.

V usage is TRBV7-9 and J usage is TRBJ1-4; D unresolved. The germline CDR1 and CDR2 sequences are SEHNR and FQNEAQ (reference sequence). The V gene lost 3 bases and the J gene lost 7 bases, with 12 bases spanning the gap. The CDR3 covers 14 residues. CDR3 amino acids: CASSFRLGSEKLFF. CDR3 nucleotide sequence: TGTGCCAGCAGCTTTCGACTCGGGAGTGAAAAACTGTTTTTT.

The chain is built from TRBV7-6 and TRBJ2-3; possibly TRBD2 for D (5 bases). Germline lookup yields CDR1 SGHVS and CDR2 FNYEAQ. This CDR3 is 13 amino acids long. V lost 4 bases, J lost 5 bases, and 10 bases lay in between. In DNA, the CDR3 is TGTGCCAGCAGCTCCTTCCGGGGAGATACGCAGTATTTT. This codes for CASSSFRGDTQYF.

The rearrangement joins TRBV7-3 to TRBJ1-1; possible D gene TRBD1, 6 bases. Germline assignment: CDR1 SGHTA and CDR2 FQGTGA. V dropped 0 bases and J dropped 7 bases, with 12 bases sitting between them. The CDR3 is 14 residues long. The CDR3 DNA sequence: TGTGCCAGCAGCTTAACCCCCGGGACAAATGAAGCTTTCTTT. Residues: CASSLTPGTNEAFF. Supplemented by reference TRBV7-3 and TRBJ1-1, the full variable domain reads GAGVSQTPSNKVTEKGKYVELRCDPISGHTALYWYRQSLGQGPEFLIYFQGTGAADDSGLPNDRFFAVRPEGSVSTLKIQRTERGDSAVYLCASSLTPGTNEAFFGQGTRLTVV.

This chain connects TRBV19 to TRBJ2-5; D tentatively reads TRBD1 or TRBD2 (5 bases each). The germline V and J ends were trimmed by 3 bases and 11 bases, with 16 bases remaining between them. Germline lookup yields CDR1 LNHDA and CDR2 SQIVND (reference sequence). The CDR3 contains 13 residues. In DNA form, the CDR3 reads TGTGCCAGTAGTATGGACACCGCGGGTGAGCAGTACTTC. Translated, it gives CASSMDTAGEQYF.

This clone appeared a single time. This sequence joins TRBV7-6 and TRBJ1-2; D is possibly TRBD1 (5 bases). This CDR3 is 13 amino acids long. Germline V gene lookup returns CDR1 SGHVS and CDR2 FNYEAQ. V gave up 5 bases and J gave up 4 bases, with 11 bases separating them. The CDR3, as DNA: TGTGCCAGCAGCGATGGCGGGGGCTATGGCTACACCTTC. Residues: CASSDGGGYGYTF.